Listed here are 9 T cell receptor beta chains from one sample, sequenced in a study of blood T cell repertoires in COVID-19. Sequencing was performed with immunoSEQ multiplex PCR; in TCRdb, only in-frame clones are kept and a portion is missing. The data contain more than 85,000 clones, 70% to 90% of them singletons. Source material: peripheral blood. Every receptor here comes from a man over 45 with active COVID-19.

Only one count was recorded for this clone. The chain uses TRBV7-2 and TRBJ2-1, with 8 bases matching TRBD2. CDR1 is SGHTA, CDR2 FQGNSA, per germline. J lost 6 bases, V lost 3 bases, and 7 bases had no gene match. The CDR3 has 15 amino acids. The CDR3 DNA reads TGTGCCAGCAGCTTCTATAGCGGGACCTCCAATGAGCAGTTCTTC. Amino acid sequence: CASSFYSGTSNEQFF.

The chain combines TRBV3-1 (or the pseudogene TRBV3-2) with TRBJ2-3; the D is unclear. Trimming shortened V by 8 bases and J by 1 base, and 10 bases separated the two germline ends. CDR1 is LGHDT and CDR2 is YNNKEL in the germline V gene (reference sequence). CDR3 size: 13 residues. CDR3 region: CASEIAGTDTQYF. DNA for the CDR3: TGTGCCAGCGAGATAGCTGGCACAGATACGCAGTATTTT.

The chain carries TRBV11-1 and TRBJ2-2, with 8 nucleotides matching TRBD1. Germline CDR1 is SGHAT and CDR2 is FQDESV (reference sequence). The CDR3 is made up of 16 amino acids. V was pared by 4 bases and J by 6 bases, with 10 bases of the junction left unmatched. The CDR3 DNA is TGTGCCAGCAGCTCGCCGGACCAGGGGGCGCCCGGGGAGCTGTTTTTT. Protein sequence: CASSSPDQGAPGELFF.

The chain joins TRBV5-1 to TRBJ1-1, with D possibly being TRBD1 (5 bases). CDR3 length: 14 amino acids. V was pared by 1 base and J by 3 bases, with 10 bases between. Germline CDR1 is SGHRS and CDR2 is YFSETQ. DNA for the CDR3: TGCGCCAGCAGCTTGATGCCGGGGGACACTGAAGCTTTCTTT. Encoded protein: CASSLMPGDTEAFF.

The V gene is TRBV11-3, the J gene TRBJ2-7; the D gene is possibly TRBD1 (5 bases). CDR3 length: 14 residues. Per germline, CDR1 SGHNT and CDR2 YENEEA. Trimming left V 5 bases short and J 5 bases short, with 16 bases between. The CDR3: CASSPARQSNEQYF. In DNA form, the CDR3 reads TGTGCCAGCAGCCCGGCACGACAGAGCAACGAGCAGTACTTC.

V usage is TRBV6-2 or TRBV6-3 and J usage is TRBJ1-1, with D unclear. Germline assignment: CDR1 MNHEY and CDR2 SVGEGT. The CDR3 covers 15 residues. Between the trimmed V and J ends, which lost 2 bases and 0 bases, there was a span of 10 bases. The CDR3 DNA reads TGTGCCAGCAGTTACGGCACAGTGATGAACACTGAAGCTTTCTTT. Translating it yields CASSYGTVMNTEAFF.

The genes are TRBV4-1 and TRBJ1-4, with 8 bases identical to TRBD1. CDR3 length: 15 residues. Germline CDR1 is MGHRA and CDR2 is YSYEKL. V trimming: 6 bases; J trimming: 11 bases; junction bases outside the gene matches: 14. The CDR3 nucleotides are TGCGCCAGCAGTTCCGTTCGGACAGGGATGATTAAACTGTTTTTT. The encoded protein is CASSSVRTGMIKLFF.

V and J are TRBV5-8 and TRBJ1-1, with D possibly TRBD1 on 6 matching bases. V lost 3 bases, J lost 1 base, and 10 bases lay in between. From germline, CDR1 is SGHTS and CDR2 YDEGEE. This CDR3 comprises 14 residues. This CDR3 is CASSSQGRNTEAFF. CDR3 coding DNA: TGTGCCAGCAGCTCGCAGGGGAGGAACACTGAAGCTTTCTTT.

The rearrangement links TRBV5-8 to TRBJ1-5; D possibly corresponds to TRBD1 (6 bases). The V and J ends lost 3 bases and 7 bases respectively, with 14 bases between them. The CDR3 is 14 residues long. CDR1 and CDR2 (germline): SGHTS, YDEGEE. The chain's CDR3 is CASSSGQRAQPQHF. CDR3 nucleotides: TGTGCCAGCAGCTCCGGACAGAGAGCACAGCCCCAGCATTTT.